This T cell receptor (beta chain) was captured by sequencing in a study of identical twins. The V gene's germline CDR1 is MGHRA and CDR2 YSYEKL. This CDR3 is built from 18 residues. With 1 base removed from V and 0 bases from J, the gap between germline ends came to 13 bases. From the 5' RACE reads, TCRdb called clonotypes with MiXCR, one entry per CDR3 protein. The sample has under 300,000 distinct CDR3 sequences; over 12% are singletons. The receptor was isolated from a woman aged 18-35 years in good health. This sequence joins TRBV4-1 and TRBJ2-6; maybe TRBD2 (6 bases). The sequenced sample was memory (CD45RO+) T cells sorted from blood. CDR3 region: CASSQVSGVNSGANVLTF. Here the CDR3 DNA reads TGCGCCAGCAGCCAAGTATCGGGGGTTAACTCTGGGGCCAACGTCCTGACTTTC.